A single TCR beta chain is shown here with its context. Then a second PCR, running about 6 to 12 cycles, was carried out with a sample-barcoded 5' primer and a J-beta primer mix. With 12 random nucleotides, a template-switch adaptor tagged each individual cDNA molecule. TCRdb ran MiXCR on the 5' RACE reads and lists one entry per CDR3 protein. There are 800,000 or so distinct CDR3 sequences in the sample; 20% to 30% occur only once, and roughly 3.5% lies in the top ten. The CDR3 is made up of 16 amino acids. V was pared by 7 bases and J by 0 bases, with 14 bases of the junction left unmatched. Germline V gene lookup returns CDR1 DFQATT and CDR2 SNEGSKA (reference sequence). The data were taken from a study of blood T cells in healthy people across ages. Another study also made use of these data, one on T cells of mothers and their children. That study reports: Three healthy Caucasian mothers served as donors, and their six children did as well.

This clonotype was obtained from a boy younger than 18 in good health. The specimen was blood. This sequence joins TRBV20-1 and TRBJ1-1; 7 bases are a match to TRBD1. CDR3 loop: CSVPDRVLGLNTEAFF. The CDR3 nucleotides are TGCAGTGTTCCCGACAGGGTGCTTGGGTTGAACACTGAAGCTTTCTTT.